Listed below are T cell receptor beta chains from one sample, sequenced in a study of memory CD4+ T cells and cytomegalovirus serostatus. Some clones are missing from TCRdb's copy, which holds only in-frame ones; the method was immunoSEQ multiplex PCR. The sample includes roughly 86,000 clones, about four fifths of them seen just once. Input material: memory CD4+ T cells from blood. The source is an adult in good health and CMV-seropositive. Each CDR3 is given without its conserved first and last residue. The order of the fields is CDR3 length, V gene, clone size, J gene, CDR3 protein. Some rows have no size entry. The others give once, few or many, or a class for an expanded clone.

length: 13
V: TRBV7-2
size: -
J: TRBJ2-4
CDR3: ASSISWGRMDIQY

length: 11
V: TRBV5-8
size: -
J: TRBJ1-1
CDR3: ASSLFGESEAF

length: 10
V: TRBV7-6
size: -
J: TRBJ2-7
CDR3: ASSPENYEQY

length: 13
V: TRBV5-1
size: -
J: TRBJ2-1
CDR3: ASSYGQEGNNEQF

length: 12
V: TRBV19
size: -
J: TRBJ1-5
CDR3: ASSEQGGNQPQH

length: 13
V: TRBV2
size: -
J: TRBJ1-4
CDR3: ASSDQGGAGEKLF

length: 14
V: TRBV28
size: -
J: TRBJ1-5
CDR3: ASSPLRGEGPQPQH

length: 14
V: TRBV18
size: -
J: TRBJ2-4
CDR3: ASSPLGGLAKNIQY

length: 11
V: TRBV27
size: -
J: TRBJ1-5
CDR3: ASSPFRGQPQH

length: 12
V: TRBV10-1
size: once
J: TRBJ1-5
CDR3: ASSPGGENQPQH